The rows below give T cell receptor beta chains drawn from one sample of a study of cytomegalovirus exposure and HLA in healthy donors. TCRdb keeps only in-frame clones here, not all; method: immunoSEQ multiplex PCR. The profile shows roughly 130,000 clones, less than 80% of them singletons. Sequencing was done on a sample of PBMCs. The receptors were sampled from a man aged 40-49 years in good health and CMV-seropositive. Both conserved end residues are part of each CDR3. Fields, in order: V gene, J gene, CDR3 length, D gene, clone size, CDR3 DNA, CDR3 protein. The D gene is left open where the match is weak. Expanded clones get a size class; other rows say once, few or many, or leave the size out.

>TRBV7-8|TRBJ2-5|14|TRBD1|.
TGTGCCAGCAGCCCGACAGGGCTCCAAGAGACCCAGTACTTC
CASSPTGLQETQYF
>TRBV7-9|TRBJ2-7|14|TRBD2|once
TGTGCCAGCAGCTCGGGGGGGGGTTCCTACGAGCAGTACTTC
CASSSGGGSYEQYF
>TRBV28|TRBJ1-4|17|.|.
TGTGCCAGCAGCCCAACAGGGAGAGGTTTCGCTAATGAAAAACTGTTTTTT
CASSPTGRGFANEKLFF
>TRBV25-1|TRBJ1-1|14|.|.
TGTGCCAGCAGTGAATGGGGACAGAACACTGAAGCTTTCTTT
CASSEWGQNTEAFF
>TRBV6-1|TRBJ1-5|13|.|few
TGTGCCAGCCGGGGAGGCAGCAATCAGCCCCAGCATTTT
CASRGGSNQPQHF
>TRBV6-6|TRBJ1-2|13|.|few
TGTGCCAGCAGTTACTCGACCGGGTATGGCTACACCTTC
CASSYSTGYGYTF
>TRBV7-8|TRBJ2-1|14|.|.
TGTGCCAGCAGCCGAGCGACTGGATCCAATGAGCAGTTCTTC
CASSRATGSNEQFF
>TRBV5-1|TRBJ2-2|13|.|.
TGCGCCAGCAGCTCCAGTCCAGCCGGGGAGCTGTTTTTT
CASSSSPAGELFF
>TRBV11-2|TRBJ1-2|12|TRBD1|.
TGTGCCAGCGGCGGACAGGCCTATGGCTACACCTTC
CASGGQAYGYTF
>TRBV2|TRBJ2-1|10|.|.
TGTGCCAGCACGCGGAATGAGCAGTTCTTC
CASTRNEQFF
>TRBV25-1|TRBJ2-1|17|TRBD2|.
TGTGCCAGCAGTACTAGCGGGAGGAGGCGCTCCTACAATGAGCAGTTCTTC
CASSTSGRRRSYNEQFF
>TRBV11-2|TRBJ2-7|14|TRBD2|.
TGTGCCAGCAGCTTAAGGGGAGGGTCCTACGAGCAGTACTTC
CASSLRGGSYEQYF
>TRBV5-4|TRBJ1-5|16|.|few
TGTGCCAGCAGCTTGGGACCAGGGGATCCCAATCAGCCCCAGCATTTT
CASSLGPGDPNQPQHF
>TRBV29-1|TRBJ2-7|13|TRBD1|.
TGCAGCGTGAATGACAGGGGCAAGTACGAGCAGTACTTC
CSVNDRGKYEQYF
>TRBV19|TRBJ1-5|13|TRBD1|once
TGTGCCAGCTCTGACAGGGGGCTTCAGCCCCAGCATTTT
CASSDRGLQPQHF
>TRBV5-1|TRBJ1-2|14|.|.
TGCGCCAGCAGCCCAGACAACAGATTCTATGGCTACACCTTC
CASSPDNRFYGYTF
>TRBV27|TRBJ2-3|14|.|.
TGTGCCAGCAGCATCCGAGAGGGAGAGTATACGCAGTATTTT
CASSIREGEYTQYF
>TRBV29-1|TRBJ2-1|14|TRBD2|.
TGCAGCGTTGAAGATCTTCTGGGGGGGAATGGGCAGTTCTTC
CSVEDLLGGNGQFF
>TRBV10-3|TRBJ2-2|15|TRBD2|.
TGTGCCATCAGGCGTCTAGCGGAAGTTACCGGGGAGCTGTTTTTT
CAIRRLAEVTGELFF
>TRBV2|TRBJ2-5|15|TRBD2|.
TGTGCCAGCAGTATCTATAGCGGGAGAGGGGAGACCCAGTACTTC
CASSIYSGRGETQYF
>TRBV5-6|TRBJ1-1|12|TRBD1|.
TGTGCCAGCAGCTACCTGGACAGGGAAGCTTTCTTT
CASSYLDREAFF
>TRBV7-2|TRBJ2-5|15|.|.
TGTGCCAGCAGCCCTCCAGCCGGGACTTTGGAGACCCAGTACTTC
CASSPPAGTLETQYF
>TRBV5-1|TRBJ2-1|15|TRBD2|few
TGCGCCAGCAGCTTACTAGCGGGAGAGGGGAATGAGCAGTTCTTC
CASSLLAGEGNEQFF
>TRBV4-1|TRBJ1-2|18|TRBD1|.
TGCGCCAGCAGCCAAGAATATGGGGGGACAGGGACCTTCTATGGCTACACCTTC
CASSQEYGGTGTFYGYTF
>TRBV29-1|TRBJ1-2|15|TRBD1|once
TGCAGCGTCCCGTTCCGGACAGGGGGGAACTATGGCTACACCTTC
CSVPFRTGGNYGYTF
>TRBV27|TRBJ2-1|14|TRBD2|.
TGTGCCAGCAGTTTAGCGGGAGCCATGCATGAGCAGTTCTTC
CASSLAGAMHEQFF
>TRBV27|TRBJ2-5|18|.|.
TGTGCCAGCAGTTTATCGTCCGTCCCGGCCAGGGGACGGGAGACCCAGTACTTC
CASSLSSVPARGRETQYF
>TRBV27|TRBJ1-1|17|TRBD1|few
TGTGCCAGCAGTTTATCAAGTCGGGACAGACGGAACACTGAAGCTTTCTTT
CASSLSSRDRRNTEAFF
>TRBV27|TRBJ2-7|13|TRBD1|once
TGTGCCAGCTGGACAGGGGGATCCTACGAGCAGTACTTC
CASWTGGSYEQYF
>TRBV28|TRBJ2-3|16|TRBD2|.
TGTGCCAGCAAGGGTTTTGGCGGGGGTCCCACAGATACGCAGTATTTT
CASKGFGGGPTDTQYF
>TRBV7-8|TRBJ1-1|14|.|.
TGTGCCAGCAGCTTATCCGGACAGAACGCCGAAGCTTTCTTT
CASSLSGQNAEAFF
>TRBV27|TRBJ1-1|11|TRBD1|.
TGTGCCAGCAGTTACAGGGGCGTTTGTATCTTT
CASSYRGVCIF
>TRBV6-1|TRBJ2-6|14|.|.
TGTGCCAGCGGGGTGGGGTCTGGGGCCGACGTCCTGACTTTC
CASGVGSGADVLTF
>TRBV19|TRBJ2-2|15|.|.
TGTGCCAGTAGTATGATACTAGCGAACACCGGGGAGCTGTTTTTT
CASSMILANTGELFF
>TRBV2|TRBJ2-1|17|TRBD1|few
TGTGCCAGCAGTGAAACCTCACGGCAGGGGGCGCGGAGTGAGCAGTTCTTC
CASSETSRQGARSEQFF
>TRBV7-8|TRBJ1-1|14|TRBD1|few
TGTGCCAGCAGCCCGGGAACAGGGGGCAGGGGTGCTTTCTTT
CASSPGTGGRGAFF